These T cell receptor beta chains were read from a single sample in a study of T cell clones after liver transplantation. The repertoire was sequenced with immunoSEQ multiplex PCR; TCRdb's copy has only in-frame clones and lacks some. This table has tens of thousands of clones, roughly 84% appearing once. Sequenced material: CD4+ T cells from blood, taken before liver transplant. All receptors come from a human donor who received a liver transplant. Both conserved end residues are part of each CDR3. D genes are given only for firm matches. Expanded clones are given a class, and other clones once, few, many or no size at all.

length: 14; V: TRBV19; D: TRBD1; size: .; J: TRBJ1-5; CDR3: CATLDRASNQPQHF; DNA: TGTGCCACCTTAGACAGGGCGAGCAATCAGCCCCAGCATTTT
length: 13; V: TRBV18; D: .; size: .; J: TRBJ2-7; CDR3: CASSLDSTYEQYF; DNA: TGTGCCAGCTCACTGGACTCGACCTACGAGCAGTACTTC
length: 15; V: TRBV4-1; D: .; size: .; J: TRBJ1-4; CDR3: CASSQEVTTNEKLFF; DNA: TGCGCCAGCAGCCAAGAGGTGACAACTAATGAAAAACTGTTTTTT
length: 13; V: TRBV13; D: .; size: .; J: TRBJ1-5; CDR3: CASSRTLDQPQHF; DNA: TGTGCCAGCAGCCGGACCCTGGATCAGCCCCAGCATTTT
length: 13; V: TRBV4-2; D: .; size: .; J: TRBJ2-7; CDR3: CASSHPSADEQYF; DNA: TGTGCCAGCAGCCATCCTAGCGCTGACGAGCAGTACTTC
length: 17; V: TRBV25-1; D: TRBD2; size: .; J: TRBJ2-1; CDR3: CASSEYLAGGEINEQFF; DNA: TGTGCCAGCAGTGAATATCTAGCGGGAGGGGAAATCAATGAGCAGTTCTTC
length: 16; V: TRBV4-3; D: .; size: .; J: TRBJ2-1; CDR3: CASSPTLFRSYNEQFF; DNA: TGCGCCAGCAGCCCCACCCTGTTTAGGTCCTACAATGAGCAGTTCTTC
length: 17; V: TRBV7-9; D: TRBD2; size: .; J: TRBJ2-3; CDR3: CASSLVTSGRATDTQYF; DNA: TGTGCCAGCAGCTTAGTGACTAGCGGGAGGGCCACAGATACGCAGTATTTT
length: 18; V: TRBV4-2; D: TRBD2; size: once; J: TRBJ2-7; CDR3: CASSQDPAGLAGLSEQYF; DNA: TGTGCCAGCAGCCAAGATCCAGCAGGACTAGCGGGTCTGTCCGAGCAGTACTTC
length: 13; V: TRBV6-4; D: TRBD1; size: .; J: TRBJ2-1; CDR3: CASSDSLGDSEIF; DNA: TGTGCCAGCAGTGATTCTTTGGGGGACAGCGAAATCTTC
length: 12; V: TRBV5-1; D: .; size: .; J: TRBJ2-1; CDR3: CASSFPGDEQFF; DNA: TGCGCCAGCAGCTTTCCAGGGGATGAGCAGTTCTTC
length: 13; V: TRBV29-1; D: .; size: .; J: TRBJ2-4; CDR3: CSVAGEAKNIQYF; DNA: TGCAGCGTTGCCGGGGAAGCCAAAAACATTCAGTACTTC
length: 14; V: TRBV19; D: .; size: .; J: TRBJ2-3; CDR3: CASSSGTPGDTQYF; DNA: TGTGCCAGTAGTTCCGGGACCCCTGGGGATACGCAGTATTTT
length: 14; V: TRBV5-1; D: .; size: .; J: TRBJ2-5; CDR3: CASSLTGSQETQYF; DNA: TGCGCCAGCAGCTTGACAGGGTCCCAAGAGACCCAGTACTTC
length: 14; V: TRBV5-4; D: .; size: .; J: TRBJ1-2; CDR3: CASSLEVGAVGYTF; DNA: TGTGCCAGCAGCTTGGAAGTGGGGGCCGTTGGCTACACCTTC
length: 17; V: TRBV4-2; D: .; size: .; J: TRBJ1-3; CDR3: CASSQEVPSHSGNTIYF; DNA: TGTGCCAGCAGCCAAGAAGTGCCCAGTCACTCTGGAAACACCATATATTTT
length: 13; V: TRBV7-2; D: .; size: .; J: TRBJ2-7; CDR3: CASSFPYSYEQYF; DNA: TGTGCCAGCAGCTTCCCTTACTCCTACGAGCAGTACTTC
length: 15; V: TRBV2; D: .; size: .; J: TRBJ2-7; CDR3: CASSEGGVLSYEQYF; DNA: TGTGCCAGCAGTGAAGGGGGGGTCCTCTCCTACGAGCAGTACTTC
length: 18; V: TRBV5-6; D: .; size: .; J: TRBJ2-3; CDR3: CASSLGYTGLPSTDTQYF; DNA: TGTGCCAGCAGCTTGGGATATACAGGGCTCCCGAGCACAGATACGCAGTATTTT
length: 11; V: TRBV6-1; D: .; size: .; J: TRBJ2-5; CDR3: CASSEVPTQYF; DNA: TGTGCCAGCAGTGAAGTTCCGACCCAGTACTTC
length: 19; V: TRBV10-3; D: .; size: .; J: TRBJ2-2; CDR3: CAISRVGQILGRNTGELFF; DNA: TGTGCCATCAGTCGAGTAGGGCAAATCCTAGGCCGGAACACCGGGGAGCTGTTTTTT
length: 14; V: TRBV18; D: .; size: .; J: TRBJ2-7; CDR3: CASSPRLDDYEQYF; DNA: TGTGCCAGCTCACCCAGACTGGATGACTACGAGCAGTACTTC
length: 15; V: TRBV5-4; D: .; size: .; J: TRBJ2-1; CDR3: CASSLGLGNRDEQFF; DNA: TGTGCCAGCAGCTTGGGGCTGGGTAACCGAGATGAGCAGTTCTTC
length: 13; V: TRBV11-1; D: .; size: .; J: TRBJ2-7; CDR3: CASSLEPSREQYF; DNA: TGTGCCAGCAGCTTAGAGCCGAGTAGAGAGCAGTACTTC
length: 15; V: TRBV10-3; D: .; size: .; J: TRBJ2-6; CDR3: CAISESSSGANVLTF; DNA: TGTGCCATCAGTGAATCGTCCTCTGGGGCCAACGTCCTGACTTTC
length: 15; V: TRBV6-5; D: TRBD1; size: few; J: TRBJ1-5; CDR3: CASSPRDRVFQPQHF; DNA: TGTGCCAGCAGTCCCCGGGACAGGGTATTTCAGCCCCAGCATTTT
length: 16; V: TRBV7-6; D: .; size: .; J: TRBJ1-2; CDR3: CASSLVGGREGYGYTF; DNA: TGTGCCAGCAGCTTAGTTGGAGGCAGGGAGGGCTATGGCTACACCTTC
length: 12; V: TRBV7-2; D: .; size: .; J: TRBJ2-1; CDR3: CASRAAGNEQFF; DNA: TGTGCCAGCAGGGCGGCAGGCAATGAGCAGTTCTTC
length: 12; V: TRBV19; D: TRBD2; size: .; J: TRBJ2-1; CDR3: CASSGALDEQFF; DNA: TGTGCCAGCAGCGGGGCCCTCGATGAGCAGTTCTTC
length: 13; V: TRBV5-5; D: .; size: .; J: TRBJ2-2; CDR3: CASSSWTTGELFF; DNA: TGTGCCAGCAGTTCGTGGACCACCGGGGAGCTGTTTTTT
length: 15; V: TRBV5-1; D: .; size: once; J: TRBJ2-3; CDR3: CASSLGDGSTDTQYF; DNA: TGCGCCAGCAGCTTGGGCGACGGCAGCACAGATACGCAGTATTTT
length: 14; V: TRBV19; D: .; size: .; J: TRBJ1-4; CDR3: CASKGQAFNEKLFF; DNA: TGTGCCAGTAAGGGGCAGGCCTTTAATGAAAAACTGTTTTTT
length: 15; V: TRBV28; D: TRBD2; size: .; J: TRBJ2-7; CDR3: CASSARLAGDYEQYF; DNA: TGTGCCAGCAGTGCGCGACTAGCGGGGGACTACGAGCAGTACTTC
length: 15; V: TRBV19; D: .; size: .; J: TRBJ2-3; CDR3: CASSIGSGGTDTQYF; DNA: TGTGCCAGTAGTATTGGGTCAGGGGGGACAGATACGCAGTATTTT
length: 13; V: TRBV28; D: .; size: once; J: TRBJ1-2; CDR3: CASTLRVGNGYTF; DNA: TGTGCCAGCACCCTAAGGGTGGGGAACGGCTACACCTTC